Shown below are 23 T cell receptor beta chains from a single sample sequenced in a study of shared clonotypes between healthy human individuals. Naive CD8 cells, CD45RO-negative and positively selected for CCR7, excluded terminally differentiated effector memory CD45RA+ cells. Clones were sequenced by immunoSEQ multiplex PCR, and TCRdb holds only the in-frame ones, with some missing. The top ten hold around 1.7% of the sample, which has around 1.9 million clones, roughly 93% seen once. The sample comprised naive CD8+ T cells from PBMCs. The source is a man younger than 35 in good health. Some clones in this sample may be carry-over from other donors' samples.

The genes are TRBV6-1 and TRBJ1-2; D is possibly TRBD1 (5 bases). The germline V and J ends were trimmed by 0 bases and 3 bases, with 8 bases remaining between them. CDR1 and CDR2 from the germline V gene are MNHNS and SASEGT. The CDR3 sequence is 14 residues long. CDR3 sequence: CASSEARGYYGYTF. CDR3 in DNA: TGTGCCAGCAGTGAAGCTCGGGGGTACTATGGCTACACCTTC.

This chain links TRBV7-3 with TRBJ1-5; TRBD1 matches at 7 bases. This CDR3 contains 15 residues. The germline V gene has CDR1 SGHTA and CDR2 FQGTGA. The V and J ends lost 3 bases and 3 bases, in that order; junction bases with no gene match: 5. CDR3 amino acids: CASSLMEGANQPQHF. CDR3 DNA: TGTGCCAGCAGCTTGATGGAGGGGGCCAATCAGCCCCAGCATTTT.

The rearrangement uses TRBV4-1 and TRBJ1-2; D remains ambiguous. The germline V gene encodes CDR1 MGHRA and CDR2 YSYEKL. The CDR3 is 14 residues long. The V gene lost 2 bases and the J gene lost 3 bases, with 10 bases spanning the gap. The CDR3 region is CASSQRGTDYGYTF. In DNA, the CDR3 is TGCGCCAGCAGCCAACGTGGTACGGACTATGGCTACACCTTC.

The J gene is TRBJ2-5, the V gene TRBV27; D possibly corresponds to TRBD1 (5 bases). Germline V CDR1 and CDR2: MNHEY, SMNVEV (reference sequence). This CDR3 has 15 residues. V was clipped by 5 bases and J by 5 bases, with 18 bases between them. CDR3: CASSPTTQGKETQYF. The CDR3 DNA reads as TGTGCCAGCAGTCCTACCACTCAGGGAAAGGAGACCCAGTACTTC.

J is TRBJ1-1 and V is TRBV7-6; D is uncertain. Germline CDR1 is SGHVS and CDR2 is FNYEAQ. CDR3 size: 16 residues. Between the trimmed V and J ends, which lost 4 bases and 1 base, there was a span of 16 bases. The CDR3 is CASSYRSDIPNTEAFF. The CDR3 DNA follows: TGTGCCAGCAGCTACCGATCAGACATCCCGAACACTGAAGCTTTCTTT.

The chain uses TRBV7-9 and TRBJ1-1; TRBD1 might be the D (5 bases). This CDR3 is 16 amino acids long. V was clipped by 4 bases and J by 4 bases, with 19 bases between them. Germline CDR1 is SEHNR and CDR2 is FQNEAQ (reference sequence). The CDR3 region is CASSSPGPLASTEAFF. The CDR3, as DNA: TGTGCCAGCAGCTCCCCGGGGCCCTTGGCGAGCACTGAAGCTTTCTTT.

This chain connects TRBV15 to TRBJ2-1, with D possibly TRBD2 on 5 matching bases. This CDR3 has 16 amino acids. The germline gives CDR1 LNHNV, CDR2 YYDKDF (reference sequence). V was clipped by 3 bases and J by 4 bases, with 16 bases between them. CDR3 region: CATSSSPGSPYNEQFF. As DNA, the CDR3 is TGTGCCACCAGCAGTTCCCCGGGATCCCCATACAATGAGCAGTTCTTC.

V is TRBV28 and J is TRBJ2-7; tentative D call: TRBD1 (5 bases). The germline CDR1 and CDR2 sequences are MDHEN and SYDVKM. The CDR3 covers 14 residues. V lost 7 bases, J lost 0 bases, and 13 bases lay in between. CDR3 residues: CASTPARGSYEQYF. CDR3 bases: TGTGCCAGCACCCCGGCTAGGGGCTCCTACGAGCAGTACTTC. The full variable domain, rest sourced from reference TRBV28 and TRBJ2-7, is DVKVTQSSRYLVKRTGEKVFLECVQDMDHENMFWYRQDPGLGLRLIYFSYDVKMKEKGDIPEGYSVSREKKERFSLILESASTNQTSMYLCASTPARGSYEQYFGPGTRLTVT.

V and J are TRBV5-1 and TRBJ2-1; D is possibly TRBD1 (6 bases). Trimming took 3 bases from V and 2 from J, leaving 18 bases between them. Germline V lookup: CDR1 SGHRS, CDR2 YFSETQ. The length of the CDR3 is 17 residues. CDR3 sequence: CASSSPPSDSTYNEQFF. The CDR3 coding sequence is TGCGCCAGCAGCTCACCTCCGTCGGACAGTACCTACAATGAGCAGTTCTTC.

The rearrangement uses TRBV30 and TRBJ2-7; D is possibly TRBD1 (5 bases). The CDR3 is 14 amino acids. Germline values: CDR1 GTSNPN, CDR2 SVGIG (reference sequence). Trimming pared 0 bases from V and 3 bases from J, leaving 12 bases between. The CDR3 DNA reads as TGTGCCTGGAGTGTACCCAGGGCCCACTACGAGCAGTACTTC. Its translation is CAWSVPRAHYEQYF.

The chain has TRBV6-6 and TRBJ1-2; 8 bases line up with TRBD1. This CDR3 is 16 amino acids long. The ends lost 2 bases at V and 3 bases at J; junction bases unmatched: 8. From germline, CDR1 is MNHNY and CDR2 SVGAGI (reference sequence). CDR3 sequence: CASSYPGQAAYYGYTF. In DNA, the CDR3 is TGTGCCAGCAGTTACCCGGGACAGGCCGCCTACTATGGCTACACCTTC.

Worth noting for this clone: The sample contains more than one DNA sequence encoding this CDR3. The chain carries TRBV7-9 and TRBJ2-7; D remains unclear. Germline CDR1 is SEHNR and CDR2 is FQNEAQ (reference sequence). This CDR3 comprises 12 residues. Trimming removed 5 bases from V and 6 bases from J, with 11 bases in between. The CDR3 region has the DNA TGTGCCAGCAGCCTAGGAGAAGGCGAGCAGTACTTC. This encodes CASSLGEGEQYF.

The V call is TRBV14, the J call TRBJ1-1, with D maybe TRBD1 (6 bases). The length of the CDR3 is 13 residues. The V end lost 6 bases, the J end lost 7 bases, and 15 bases lay between the germline ends. The germline V gene encodes CDR1 SGHDN and CDR2 FVKESK. This CDR3 is CASSQRGALEAFF. DNA for the CDR3: TGTGCCAGCAGTCAAAGGGGGGCCCTTGAAGCTTTCTTT. The full variable domain, its missing parts supplied by reference TRBV14 and TRBJ1-1, is EAGVTQFPSHSVIEKGQTVTLRCDPISGHDNLYWYRRVMGKEIKFLLHFVKESKQDESGMPNNRFLAERTGGTYSTLKVQPAELEDSGVYFCASSQRGALEAFFGQGTRLTVV.

The genes are TRBV5-6 and TRBJ2-2; 7 nucleotides agree with TRBD2. V gave up 2 bases and J gave up 2 bases; unmatched junction bases: 12. Looked up from germline, CDR1 is SGHDT and CDR2 is YYEEEE. The CDR3 has 18 amino acids. CDR3 residues: CASSLDEGRETNTGELFF. The CDR3 coding sequence is TGTGCCAGCAGCTTAGATGAGGGGCGGGAGACCAACACCGGGGAGCTGTTTTTT.

The chain links TRBV7-9 to TRBJ1-2; TRBD1 matches at 7 bases. The CDR3 spans 14 residues. V lost 5 bases and J lost 5; bases outside the gene matches: 8. Germline V gives CDR1 SEHNR, CDR2 FQNEAQ (reference sequence). The CDR3 DNA reads TGTGCCAGCAGCCCCCGACAGGGACCTTATGGCTACACCTTC. It encodes CASSPRQGPYGYTF.

The CDR3 region has the DNA TGTGCCAGCAGTGAGACTAGCGGGAGCTACAATGAGCAGTTCTTC. Amino acid sequence: CASSETSGSYNEQFF. V is TRBV6-4 and J is TRBJ2-1; 12 nucleotides align to TRBD2. V shed 3 bases and J 3 bases; nucleotides not matched to a gene: 0. This CDR3 region has 15 residues. Per the germline V gene, CDR1 is MRHNA and CDR2 is SNTAGT.

This clone was detected once. V is TRBV6-1 and J is TRBJ2-7, with D uncertain. Per germline, CDR1 MNHNS and CDR2 SASEGT. This CDR3 region has 11 residues. V dropped 10 bases and J dropped 12 bases, with 19 bases sitting between them. CDR3 DNA sequence: TGTGCCACCCTGGAGACGGGTTATTGGTACTTC. Residues: CATLETGYWYF.

The chain has TRBV6-1 and TRBJ1-2; no firm D call. There are 14 residues in the CDR3. V lost 1 base to trimming and J lost 4 bases, with 10 bases between them. Germline-derived CDR1 and CDR2 are MNHNS and SASEGT. This chain's CDR3 is CASSEGAAGYGYTF. CDR3 nucleotide sequence: TGTGCCAGCAGTGAAGGGGCAGCCGGCTATGGCTACACCTTC.

The J gene is TRBJ1-2, the V gene TRBV11-3; no reliable D call. The V and J ends lost 2 bases and 6 bases respectively, with 19 bases between them. Germline V gene sequence: CDR1 SGHNT, CDR2 YENEEA. CDR3 size: 16 residues. The CDR3 sequence is CASSLHIPLLFDGYTF. The DNA of the CDR3 is TGTGCCAGCAGCTTACATATTCCCCTCTTATTCGATGGCTACACCTTC.

The rearrangement links TRBV6-6 to TRBJ2-3; D is tentatively TRBD1 or TRBD2 (5 bases each). The CDR3 contains 14 residues. The germline V and J ends were trimmed by 8 bases and 0 bases, with 12 bases remaining between them. Germline loops: CDR1 MNHNY, CDR2 SVGAGI (reference sequence). The DNA for the CDR3 is TGTGCCAGCTTTTCGGGACCTAGCACAGATACGCAGTATTTT. Residues: CASFSGPSTDTQYF.

This chain joins TRBV7-8 and TRBJ1-5; D gene unclear. V lost 1 base to trimming and J lost 0 bases, with 13 bases between them. Germline V gene sequence: CDR1 SGHVS, CDR2 FQNEAQ. The length of the CDR3 is 17 residues. DNA of the CDR3: TGTGCCAGCAGCTTAGGCGTGCGGTCGTATAGCAATCAGCCCCAGCATTTT. Translated, it gives CASSLGVRSYSNQPQHF.

The rearrangement links TRBV27 to TRBJ1-2; 8 positions agree with TRBD1. The CDR3 is 14 residues long. V shed 4 bases, J shed 5 bases, and the junction held 6 bases outside the gene matches. CDR1 MNHEY and CDR2 SMNVEV come from the germline V gene (reference sequence). CDR3 sequence: CASSSAGGWYGYTF. CDR3 nucleotide sequence: TGTGCCAGCAGTTCGGCAGGGGGCTGGTATGGCTACACCTTC.

The rearrangement links TRBV28 to TRBJ2-3; D might be TRBD2 (6 bases). This CDR3 is built from 11 residues. Germline CDR1 is MDHEN and CDR2 is SYDVKM. V lost 6 bases to trimming and J lost 5 bases, with 6 bases between them. CDR3 protein: CASRAGDTQYF. The CDR3 region has the DNA TGTGCCAGCAGAGCGGGAGATACGCAGTATTTT.